Below, 11 T cell receptor beta chains from the same sample are listed, as sequenced in a study of blood T cell repertoires in COVID-19. Clones were sequenced by immunoSEQ multiplex PCR, and TCRdb holds only the in-frame ones, with some missing. The sample holds over 300,000 clones, around 90% seen once. Input material: peripheral blood. Receptors were obtained from a man aged 18 to 35 with active or convalescent COVID-19.

V usage is TRBV18 and J usage is TRBJ2-1; 9 positions match TRBD2. From germline, CDR1 is KGHSH and CDR2 LQKENI. The CDR3 extends over 15 amino acids. The V and J ends lost 3 bases and 7 bases, in that order; junction bases with no gene match: 7. CDR3 bases: TGTGCCAGCTCACCTGTTAGCGGGAGTTTAAATGAGCAGTTCTTC. Translation gives CASSPVSGSLNEQFF.

This clone was recorded once. V gene TRBV27 combines with J gene TRBJ1-2; weak D call: TRBD1 (6 bases). Trimming shortened V by 10 bases and J by 2 bases, and 8 bases separated the two germline ends. Looked up from germline, CDR1 is MNHEY and CDR2 is SMNVEV (reference sequence). This CDR3 is built from 11 residues. CDR3 sequence: CATQGNYGYTF. The CDR3 coding sequence is TGTGCCACACAGGGAAACTATGGCTACACCTTC.

As for this clone: The identical CDR3 is also encoded by other nucleotide sequences in the sample. The chain couples TRBV4-1 to TRBJ1-6, with a weak D call TRBD1 (5 bases). Per the germline V gene, CDR1 is MGHRA and CDR2 is YSYEKL. The germline V and J ends were trimmed by 0 bases and 9 bases, with 9 bases remaining between them. This CDR3 contains 14 residues. The CDR3 reads CASSQDRVGSPLHF. CDR3 sequence (DNA): TGCGCCAGCAGCCAAGACAGGGTTGGTTCACCCCTCCACTTT.

This chain uses TRBV7-9 with TRBJ1-1; TRBD1 is a possible D gene (6 bases). Germline loops: CDR1 SEHNR, CDR2 FQNEAQ (reference sequence). Deletions cut 5 bases from V and 8 bases from J, with 9 bases between. The CDR3 sequence is 11 residues long. The CDR3 sequence: CASSRQGEAFF. CDR3 nucleotides: TGTGCCAGCAGCCGCCAGGGGGAAGCTTTCTTT.

The chain employs TRBV6-5 and TRBJ1-2; D not resolved. The V end was cut by 0 bases, the J end by 2 bases, with 10 bases between. The CDR3 extends over 15 amino acids. Looked up from germline, CDR1 is MNHEY and CDR2 is SVGAGI. The CDR3 DNA reads as TGTGCCAGCAGTTACTCGTTTCAGGAAAACTATGGCTACACCTTC. This codes for CASSYSFQENYGYTF.

The chain has TRBV4-2 and TRBJ2-3, with 9 bases lining up with TRBD2. Trimming at V came to 2 bases and at J to 2 bases, leaving 5 bases not matched to a gene. The germline gives CDR1 LGHNA, CDR2 YNFKEQ. This CDR3 has 16 amino acids. CDR3 loop: CASSQLAGADTDTQYF. CDR3 bases: TGTGCCAGCAGCCAATTAGCGGGAGCCGACACAGATACGCAGTATTTT.

The V gene is TRBV19, the J gene TRBJ1-1, with no clear D. The CDR3 runs 13 residues. Germline V CDR1 and CDR2: LNHDA, SQIVND (reference sequence). Trimming shortened V by 6 bases and J by 3 bases, and 11 bases separated the two germline ends. The CDR3, as DNA: TGTGCCAGTAGGTTGAATTCGGACACTGAAGCTTTCTTT. This translates into CASRLNSDTEAFF.

This chain links TRBV24-1 with TRBJ2-3; 8 bases align to TRBD2. Germline CDR1 KGHDR, CDR2 SFDVKD. The CDR3 has 15 amino acids. The trim removed 4 bases at V and 4 bases at J, leaving 6 bases unmatched. The CDR3 DNA reads TGTGCCACCAGTGAGCCAGCGGGAGAACCAGATACGCAGTATTTT. Its translation: CATSEPAGEPDTQYF.

This clone is a singleton in its sample. One end of the junction varies from germline; a read error may be responsible. This chain uses TRBV7-6 with TRBJ2-6; D possibly corresponds to TRBD1 (5 bases). There are 16 residues in the CDR3. Germline assignment: CDR1 SGHVS and CDR2 FNYEAQ. CDR3 sequence: CASSLAEGAGANVLTF. The DNA for the CDR3 is TGTGCCAGCAGCTTAGCAGAAGGGGCTGGGGCCAACGTGCTGACTTTC.

The chain recombines TRBV4-2 with TRBJ2-5; 7 bases are shared with TRBD2. Per the germline V gene, CDR1 is LGHNA and CDR2 is YNFKEQ. The CDR3 covers 17 residues. Trimming cost V 0 bases and J 0 bases; bases outside gene matches: 7. The CDR3 region is CASSQDARGRYQETQYF. The CDR3 bases are TGTGCCAGCAGCCAAGATGCGCGGGGGAGGTACCAAGAGACCCAGTACTTC.

The chain has TRBV3-1 (or the pseudogene TRBV3-2) and TRBJ1-5; 8 nucleotides agree with TRBD1. Germline CDR1 LGHDT, CDR2 YNNKEL (reference sequence). CDR3 length: 16 residues. J lost 1 base, V lost 5 bases, and 7 bases had no gene match. In DNA form, the CDR3 reads TGTGCCAGCAGCAGAGGACAGGGAAGCAGCAATCAGCCCCAGCATTTT. Protein product: CASSRGQGSSNQPQHF.